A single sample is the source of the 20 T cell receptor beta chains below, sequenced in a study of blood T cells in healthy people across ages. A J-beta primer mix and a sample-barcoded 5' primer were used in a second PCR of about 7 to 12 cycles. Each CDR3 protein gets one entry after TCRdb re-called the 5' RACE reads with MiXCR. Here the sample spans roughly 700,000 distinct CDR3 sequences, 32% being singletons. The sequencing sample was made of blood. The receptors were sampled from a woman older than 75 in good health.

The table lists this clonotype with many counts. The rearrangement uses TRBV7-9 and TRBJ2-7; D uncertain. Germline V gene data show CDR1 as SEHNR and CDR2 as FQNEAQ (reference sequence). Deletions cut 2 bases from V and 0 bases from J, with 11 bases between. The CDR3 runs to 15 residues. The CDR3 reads CASSLSGTDSYEQYF. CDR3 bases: TGTGCCAGCAGCTTATCCGGCACCGACTCCTACGAGCAGTACTTC.

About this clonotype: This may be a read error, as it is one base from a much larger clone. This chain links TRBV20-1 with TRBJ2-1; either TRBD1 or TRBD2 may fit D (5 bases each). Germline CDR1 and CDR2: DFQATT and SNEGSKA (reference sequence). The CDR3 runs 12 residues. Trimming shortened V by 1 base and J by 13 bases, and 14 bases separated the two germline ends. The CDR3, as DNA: TGCAGTGCTAGAGTGGGGACGGAGACCCAGTTCTTC. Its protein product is CSARVGTETQFF.

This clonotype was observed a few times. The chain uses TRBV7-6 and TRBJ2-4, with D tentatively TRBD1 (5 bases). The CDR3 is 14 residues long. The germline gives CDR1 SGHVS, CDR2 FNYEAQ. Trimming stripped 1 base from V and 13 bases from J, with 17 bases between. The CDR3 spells CASSLGQGDYGQYF. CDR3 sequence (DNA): TGTGCCAGCAGCTTAGGCCAGGGTGATTACGGGCAGTACTTC.

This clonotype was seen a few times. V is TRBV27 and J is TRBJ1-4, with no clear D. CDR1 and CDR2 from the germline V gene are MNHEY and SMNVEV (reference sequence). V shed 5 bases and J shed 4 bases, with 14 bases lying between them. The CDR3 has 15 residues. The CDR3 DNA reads TGTGCCAGCAGTCTCCGTCCCACGGGTAATGAAAAACTGTTTTTT. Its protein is CASSLRPTGNEKLFF.

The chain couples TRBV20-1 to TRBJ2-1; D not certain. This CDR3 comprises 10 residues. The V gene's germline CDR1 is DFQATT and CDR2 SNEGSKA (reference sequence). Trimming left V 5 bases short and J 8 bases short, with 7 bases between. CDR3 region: CSAAPHEQFF. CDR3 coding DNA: TGCAGTGCTGCCCCCCATGAGCAGTTCTTC.

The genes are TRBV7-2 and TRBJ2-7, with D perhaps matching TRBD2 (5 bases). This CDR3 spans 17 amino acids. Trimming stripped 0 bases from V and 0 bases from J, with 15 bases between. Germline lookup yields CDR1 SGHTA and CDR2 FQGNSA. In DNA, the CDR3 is TGTGCCAGCAGCTTAGCAAGAGGAATAGCGATCTCCTACGAGCAGTACTTC. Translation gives CASSLARGIAISYEQYF.

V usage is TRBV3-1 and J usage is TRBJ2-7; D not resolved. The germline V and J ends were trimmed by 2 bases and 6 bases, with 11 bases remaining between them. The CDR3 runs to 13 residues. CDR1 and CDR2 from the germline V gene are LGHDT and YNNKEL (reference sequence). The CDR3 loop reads CASSQRAHGEQYF. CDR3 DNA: TGTGCCAGCAGCCAACGGGCACACGGCGAGCAGTACTTC.

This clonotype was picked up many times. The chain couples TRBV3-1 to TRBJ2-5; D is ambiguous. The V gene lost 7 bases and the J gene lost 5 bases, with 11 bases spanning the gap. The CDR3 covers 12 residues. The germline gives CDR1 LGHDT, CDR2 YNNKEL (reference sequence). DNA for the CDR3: TGTGCCAGCACCCTAAACGGGGAGACCCAGTACTTC. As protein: CASTLNGETQYF.

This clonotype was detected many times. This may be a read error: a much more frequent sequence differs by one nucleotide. The CDR3 DNA follows: TGCAGCGTTGCCGGGGCCAACGTCCGGACTTTC. It translates to CSVAGANVRTF. This chain joins TRBV29-1 and TRBJ2-6, with D possibly called TRBD1 or TRBD2 (5 bases each). This CDR3 region has 11 residues. Per the germline V gene, CDR1 is SQVTM and CDR2 is ANQGSEA.

The CDR3: CSVNTGGRSGYTF. The CDR3 DNA follows: TGCAGCGTTAATACAGGGGGCCGGAGTGGCTACACCTTC. The V call is TRBV29-1, the J call TRBJ1-2; 9 bases agree with TRBD1. The germline gives CDR1 SQVTM, CDR2 ANQGSEA. The CDR3 spans 13 residues. The junction had 8 bases not matched to a gene; V was cut back by 5 bases and J by 7 bases.

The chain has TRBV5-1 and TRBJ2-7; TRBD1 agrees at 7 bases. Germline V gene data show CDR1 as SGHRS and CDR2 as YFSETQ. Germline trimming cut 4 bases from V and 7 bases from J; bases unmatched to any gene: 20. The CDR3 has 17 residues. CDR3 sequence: CASSPWARQGFGNEQYF. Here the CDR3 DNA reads TGCGCCAGCAGCCCTTGGGCGAGACAGGGTTTCGGGAATGAGCAGTACTTC.

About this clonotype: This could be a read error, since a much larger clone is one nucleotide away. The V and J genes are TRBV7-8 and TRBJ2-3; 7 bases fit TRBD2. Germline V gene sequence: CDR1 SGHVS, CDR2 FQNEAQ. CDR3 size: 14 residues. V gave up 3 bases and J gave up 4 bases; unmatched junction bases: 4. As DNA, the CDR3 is TGTGCCAGCAGCTTGCACGGACTAGCAGATACGCAGTATTTT. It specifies CASSLHGLADTQYF.

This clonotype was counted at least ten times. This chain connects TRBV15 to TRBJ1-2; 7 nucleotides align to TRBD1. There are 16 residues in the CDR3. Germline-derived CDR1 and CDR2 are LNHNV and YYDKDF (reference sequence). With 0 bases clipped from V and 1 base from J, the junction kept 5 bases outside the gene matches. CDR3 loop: CATSRDRAGGNYGYTF. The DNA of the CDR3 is TGTGCCACCAGCAGAGATCGGGCAGGGGGTAACTATGGCTACACCTTC.

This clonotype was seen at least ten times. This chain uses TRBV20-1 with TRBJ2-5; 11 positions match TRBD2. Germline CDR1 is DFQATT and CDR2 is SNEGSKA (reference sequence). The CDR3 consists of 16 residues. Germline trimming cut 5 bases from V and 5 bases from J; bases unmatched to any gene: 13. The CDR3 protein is CSAPPFSGGANETQYF. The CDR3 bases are TGCAGTGCTCCCCCTTTTAGCGGGGGGGCTAACGAGACCCAGTACTTC.

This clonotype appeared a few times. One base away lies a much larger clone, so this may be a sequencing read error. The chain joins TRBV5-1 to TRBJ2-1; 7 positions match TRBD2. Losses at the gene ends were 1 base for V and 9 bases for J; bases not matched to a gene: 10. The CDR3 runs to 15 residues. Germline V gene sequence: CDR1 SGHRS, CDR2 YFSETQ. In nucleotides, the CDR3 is TGCGCCAGCAGCTTGAGCGGGGCGGGGGAGACTGAGCAGTTCTTC. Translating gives CASSLSGAGETEQFF.

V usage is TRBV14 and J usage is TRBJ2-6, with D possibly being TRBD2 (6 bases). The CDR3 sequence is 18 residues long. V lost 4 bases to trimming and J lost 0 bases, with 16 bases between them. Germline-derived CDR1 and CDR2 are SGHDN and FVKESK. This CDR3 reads CASSLKEGLRSGANVLTF. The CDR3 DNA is TGTGCCAGCAGCCTCAAGGAGGGACTGCGCTCTGGGGCCAACGTCCTGACTTTC. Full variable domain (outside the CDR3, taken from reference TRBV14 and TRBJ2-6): EAGVTQFPSHSVIEKGQTVTLRCDPISGHDNLYWYRRVMGKEIKFLLHFVKESKQDESGMPNNRFLAERTGGTYSTLKVQPAELEDSGVYFCASSLKEGLRSGANVLTFGAGSRLTVL.

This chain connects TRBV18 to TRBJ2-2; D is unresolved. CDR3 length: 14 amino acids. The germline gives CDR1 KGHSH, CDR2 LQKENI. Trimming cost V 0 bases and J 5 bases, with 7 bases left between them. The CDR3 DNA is TGTGCCAGCTCACCACCGAAGGTTACCGGGGAGCTGTTTTTT. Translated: CASSPPKVTGELFF.

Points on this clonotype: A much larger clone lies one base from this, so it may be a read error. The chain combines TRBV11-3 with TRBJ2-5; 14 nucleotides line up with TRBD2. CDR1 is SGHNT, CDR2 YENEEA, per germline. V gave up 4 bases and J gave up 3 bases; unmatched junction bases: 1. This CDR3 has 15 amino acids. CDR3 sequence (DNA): TGTGCCAGCAGCTCGGGACTAGCGGGGGAAGAGACCCAGTACTTC. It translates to CASSSGLAGEETQYF.

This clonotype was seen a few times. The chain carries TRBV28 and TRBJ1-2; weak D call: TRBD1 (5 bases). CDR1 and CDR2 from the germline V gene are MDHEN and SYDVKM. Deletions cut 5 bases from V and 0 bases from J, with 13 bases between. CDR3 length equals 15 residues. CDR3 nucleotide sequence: TGTGCCAGCAGTCCCCGGGGCCCCTCTAACTATGGCTACACCTTC. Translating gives CASSPRGPSNYGYTF.

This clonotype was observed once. CDR3 sequence (DNA): TGTGCCAGCAGCCAAGTAGGGACCGAGGAAAAACTGTTTTTT. Translated, it gives CASSQVGTEEKLFF. V is TRBV3-1 and J is TRBJ1-4, with D tentatively TRBD1 (5 bases). V lost 1 base and J 8 bases, leaving 11 bases between the germline ends. The CDR3 has 14 amino acids. Germline values: CDR1 LGHDT, CDR2 YNNKEL (reference sequence).